What follows is one TCR beta chain and its context. Time point in this sample: persistent/refractory GD, antithyroid drugs over 5 years with positive TRAb. With RNA extracted from PBMCs as input, the TCR library was made. This sample stems from a study of regulatory T cells in long-lasting Graves disease. The germline gives CDR1 SGHTS, CDR2 YDEGEE. Trimming removed 2 bases at V and 4 bases at J, with 10 bases between. This CDR3 has 13 amino acids. Investigators prepared the TCR beta libraries by applying iRepertoire HTBI primers and Arm-PCR of CDR3 regions. TCRdb reanalysed the multiplex PCR reads using MiXCR and keeps one entry per CDR3 protein. The sample shows some 370,000 distinct CDR3 sequences, 20% of them seen only once.

The source is a female donor with Graves disease. The material sequenced was peripheral blood mononuclear cells (PBMCs), taken when the disease was refractory, from a patient treated with antithyroid drugs. The chain has TRBV5-8 and TRBJ2-7; D is ambiguous. CDR3 in amino acids: CASSFGLLYEQYF. The CDR3 nucleotides are TGTGCCAGCAGCTTTGGTCTACTGTACGAGCAGTACTTC.